This T cell receptor beta chain was found in a study of cytomegalovirus exposure and HLA in healthy donors. Turning to this clone: Its antigen remains unknown.

General study points: When presence/absence was analysed, sequencing depth was taken to be roughly uniform across donors. Previous analysis showed most TCR beta V segments were productive about 90% or about 30% of the time.

The CDR3 extends over 15 amino acids. CDR1 is LNHDA and CDR2 is SQIVND in the germline V gene (reference sequence). Trimming shortened V by 1 base and J by 6 bases, and 13 bases separated the two germline ends. PCR was performed using 60 Vbeta and 13 Jbeta primers. Sequenced by immunoSEQ multiplex PCR; TCRdb stores in-frame clones only, minus some. Altogether 150,000 to 200,000 clones are present, approximately 81% being singletons, with the ten largest covering approximately 1.5%. The J gene is TRBJ2-1, the V gene TRBV19; D may be TRBD1 (6 bases). This sequence was found in a male donor in good health and CMV-seronegative. Sequenced sample: PBMCs. The CDR3 loop reads CASSIAPGHLNEQFF. CDR3 DNA sequence: TGTGCCAGTAGTATAGCCCCGGGACATCTCAATGAGCAGTTCTTC.